This T cell receptor (beta chain) comes out of a study of PD-L1 blockade in urothelial cancer. Study background: Every 3 weeks, patients received intravenous atezolizumab 1,200 mg, beginning 2014.

The table came from immunoSEQ multiplex PCR; TCRdb's copy has only in-frame clones and leaves some out. The sample lists 53,000 or so clones; approximately 84% were seen once. The length of the CDR3 is 14 residues. Germline trimming cut 4 bases from V and 3 bases from J; bases unmatched to any gene: 6. The germline gives CDR1 SGDLS, CDR2 YYNGEE. Sequencing used PBMCs, obtained around atezolizumab (anti-PD-L1) treatment. The receptor's source is a man in his sixties with urothelial cancer. This chain joins TRBV9 and TRBJ1-1; 7 bases are a match to TRBD1. In nucleotides, the CDR3 is TGTGCCAGCAGCCCCCGACAGGGATACACTGAAGCTTTCTTT. It specifies CASSPRQGYTEAFF.